The following is a TCR beta chain sequence with its context. Its antigen remains unknown. The record originates from a study of OX40 agonist ivuxolimab in advanced cancers. On the study more broadly: Past anti-PD-1, anti-PD-L1 or anti-CTLA-4 therapy was accepted, and 40% had received some.

The CDR3 loop spans 12 amino acids. V shed 3 bases and J shed 5 bases, with 7 bases lying between them. Germline loops: CDR1 SGHTA, CDR2 FQGNSA. Study-wide results and limits: No determination was made of the antigen specificity of the expanded peripheral T cells. The mean number of expanded clones was higher in CD8+ T cells than in CD4+. Blood T cells, both CD4+ and CD8+, expanded clonally by week 6 at 0.1 to 3.0 mg/kg.

Profiled with immunoSEQ multiplex PCR; TCRdb holds only in-frame clones, not every one. The sample includes 55,000 to 90,000 clones, 88% of them seen just once. The origin of this receptor is an adult with an advanced solid tumor such as melanoma, head and neck, liver or kidney cancer. This specimen was CD4+ or CD8+ T cells sorted from blood, taken in a trial of the OX40 agonist ivuxolimab. The chain combines TRBV7-2 with TRBJ2-5; D is undetermined. The CDR3 nucleotides are TGTGCCAGCAGCTTCTTTGGGGAGACCCAGTACTTC. Its translation: CASSFFGETQYF.